This T cell receptor beta chain was captured by sequencing in a study of T cell responses to AZD1222 COVID-19 vaccine. In the study overall: Samples with a second dose at about 4 or about 12 weeks were pooled together. The study's findings and limits: Of spike-specific TCRs, nearly half reportedly target regions left unmutated in variants.

CDR3 size: 14 residues. Per germline, CDR1 MDHEN and CDR2 SYDVKM. Trimming took off 4 bases at V and 4 bases at J, with 13 bases between the two ends. Libraries were prepared by immunoSEQ multiplex PCR; TCRdb keeps only in-frame clonotypes and omits some of them. The sample comprises about 110,000 clones, around 96% of which are singletons, and less than 2.5% rests with the top ten. As for this clone: What it binds is unknown.

The chain links TRBV28 to TRBJ1-2, with a tentative D call TRBD1 (6 bases). The sequence came from an adult in good health. Sample: peripheral blood, taken on day 0 of AZD1222 vaccination. CDR3 amino acids: CASSSTGWIYGYTF. Written as DNA, the CDR3 is TGTGCCAGCAGTTCGACAGGCTGGATCTATGGCTACACCTTC.